The T cell receptor beta chain under discussion was sequenced for a study of CD8+ T cells in alopecia areata. CDR1 is SGHTA and CDR2 is FQGNSA in the germline V gene. Trimming took 3 bases from V and 3 from J, leaving 6 bases between them. The CDR3 has 12 residues. The treatment denotes: oral pan-JAK inhibitor, 5-10 mg twice daily. Reverse transcribed after extraction, RNA yielded cDNA as the sequencing template. Some clones are missing from TCRdb's copy, which holds only in-frame ones; the method was immunoSEQ multiplex PCR. The repertoire holds 190,000 or so clones, with roughly 60% as singletons. The rearrangement joins TRBV7-2 to TRBJ2-7, with D tentatively TRBD2 (5 bases). The sequence came from a human donor with alopecia areata. The material sequenced was CD4+ T cells sorted from blood, taken at week 24, from a patient treated with tofacitinib. The CDR3 region has the DNA TGTGCCAGCAGCTTTCGGGACTACGAGCAGTACTTC. It encodes CASSFRDYEQYF.